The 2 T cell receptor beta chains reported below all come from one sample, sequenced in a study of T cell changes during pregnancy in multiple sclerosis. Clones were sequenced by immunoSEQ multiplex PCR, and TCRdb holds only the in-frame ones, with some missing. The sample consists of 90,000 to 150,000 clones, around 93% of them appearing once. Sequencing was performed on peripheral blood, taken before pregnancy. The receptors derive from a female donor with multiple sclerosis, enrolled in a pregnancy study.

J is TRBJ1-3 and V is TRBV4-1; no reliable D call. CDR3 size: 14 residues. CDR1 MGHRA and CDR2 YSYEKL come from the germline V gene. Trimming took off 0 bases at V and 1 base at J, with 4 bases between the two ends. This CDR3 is CASSQDRSGNTIYF. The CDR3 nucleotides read TGCGCCAGCAGCCAAGATCGTTCTGGAAACACCATATATTTT.

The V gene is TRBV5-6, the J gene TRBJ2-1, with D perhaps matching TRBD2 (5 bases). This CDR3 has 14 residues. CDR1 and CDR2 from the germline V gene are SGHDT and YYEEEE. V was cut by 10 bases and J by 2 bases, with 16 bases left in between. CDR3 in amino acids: CASGNWGTYNEQFF. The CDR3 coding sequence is TGTGCCTCGGGAAATTGGGGAACCTACAATGAGCAGTTCTTC.